This T cell receptor (beta chain) was sequenced in a study of blood T cell repertoires in COVID-19. Study at large: Acute-phase and convalescent COVID-19 samples originated in the United States, Italy and Spain.

The trim removed 0 bases at V and 5 bases at J, leaving 6 bases unmatched. The CDR3 totals 15 residues. Germline CDR1 SGHTA, CDR2 FQGNSA. Per the original methods: Amplification of reference gene primers was used by the study to estimate nucleated cell counts. Sequencing used immunoSEQ multiplex PCR; TCRdb keeps in-frame clones, though not all of them. V, J and clone size are those of that table, while D and trimming were read from the DNA. The table records around 260,000 clones, under 85% of them present only once. This receptor was obtained from a human donor with COVID-19, enrolled during active disease. The donor label of this sample is uncertain. V usage is TRBV7-2 and J usage is TRBJ2-7, with 8 bases that match TRBD2. Specimen: peripheral blood. CDR3 sequence: CASSLASGSTHEQYF. The DNA for the CDR3 is TGTGCCAGCAGCTTAGCCAGCGGGAGTACACACGAGCAGTACTTC.